The 11 T cell receptor beta chains below all came from one sample that was sequenced in a study of CD8 T cells in ankylosing spondylitis. Study-wide results and caveats: Ankylosing spondylitis blood seemed to carry a telltale TCR beta motif made of fewer than ten highly homologous variants.

One entry per CDR3 protein results from TCRdb running MiXCR on the 5' RACE reads. In the table there are 700,000 to 1,000,000 distinct CDR3 sequences, around 11% of which are singletons. These receptors' antigens are unknown. The sample comprised blood, either unsorted or a sorted T cell fraction (not recorded which). The receptors shown here come from a male donor with ankylosing spondylitis.

J is TRBJ2-1 and V is TRBV6-4, with 8 bases aligning to TRBD2. CDR1 and CDR2 from the germline V gene are MRHNA and SNTAGT. CDR3 length: 16 amino acids. V shed 5 bases and J 3 bases; nucleotides not matched to a gene: 9. The CDR3 spells CASSRLAGGYYNEQFF. The DNA of the CDR3 is TGTGCCAGCAGTCGACTTGCGGGAGGCTACTACAATGAGCAGTTCTTC.

The chain has TRBV24-1 and TRBJ2-7; D is unresolved. CDR1 is KGHDR, CDR2 SFDVKD, per germline. Trimming cost V 3 bases and J 2 bases, with 16 bases left between them. This CDR3 comprises 16 residues. CDR3 in amino acids: CATSDPTRPFPYEQYF. The CDR3 DNA reads as TGTGCCACCAGTGATCCGACAAGGCCTTTCCCCTACGAGCAGTACTTC.

This rearrangement joins TRBV7-8 to TRBJ2-3, with 10 bases identical to TRBD2. This CDR3 is 16 amino acids long. V trimming: 5 bases; J trimming: 3 bases; junction bases outside the gene matches: 8. Germline CDR1 and CDR2: SGHVS and FQNEAQ. The CDR3 protein is CASSHPAGGRTDTQYF. For the CDR3, the DNA is TGTGCCAGCAGCCATCCAGCGGGGGGGCGAACAGATACGCAGTATTTT.

There are a few counts of this clonotype. The chain uses TRBV28 and TRBJ1-2, with D tentatively TRBD1 (6 bases). The CDR3 consists of 15 residues. The germline gives CDR1 MDHEN, CDR2 SYDVKM. V was trimmed by 2 bases and J by 8 bases, leaving 18 bases between them. DNA of the CDR3: TGTGCCAGCAGTTTAAGCAAGACAGGCAGTCCAGGCTACACCTTC. Protein: CASSLSKTGSPGYTF.

This clonotype showed up just a few times. The chain has TRBV19 and TRBJ2-1; D ambiguous. The CDR3 sequence is 15 residues long. Germline V gene sequence: CDR1 LNHDA, CDR2 SQIVND (reference sequence). V shed 4 bases and J shed 0 bases, with 10 bases lying between them. CDR3 nucleotide sequence: TGTGCCAGTAGTACGACCTGGAGCTCCTACAATGAGCAGTTCTTC. Translating gives CASSTTWSSYNEQFF.

J is TRBJ2-2 and V is TRBV12-3 or TRBV12-4, with 7 positions matching TRBD1. This CDR3 contains 15 residues. Unmatched junction bases numbered 7, after V lost 4 bases and J lost 5 bases. The CDR3 coding sequence is TGTGCCAGCAGTTCCGGACAGGTGTGGACCGGGGAGCTGTTTTTT. Its protein is CASSSGQVWTGELFF.

This clonotype was detected many times. The rearrangement uses TRBV20-1 and TRBJ1-2; D is ambiguous. CDR1 DFQATT and CDR2 SNEGSKA come from the germline V gene (reference sequence). The CDR3 spans 12 residues. The V gene lost 6 bases and the J gene lost 3 bases, with 11 bases spanning the gap. In DNA form, the CDR3 reads TGCAGTGCGAGGGCCGGAGACTATGGCTACACCTTC. Encoded protein: CSARAGDYGYTF.

This clonotype turned up a few times. This chain links TRBV5-5 with TRBJ2-1; possible D gene TRBD1, 6 bases. This CDR3 is built from 16 residues. The germline gives CDR1 SGHKS, CDR2 YYEKEE (reference sequence). V shed 5 bases and J shed 2 bases, with 17 bases lying between them. CDR3 nucleotides: TGTGCCAGCAGTCCAGGACTGGGGGCCACCTACAATGAGCAGTTCTTC. It encodes CASSPGLGATYNEQFF.

This clonotype was detected a few times. The rearrangement links TRBV5-1 to TRBJ2-7; D may be TRBD1 (5 bases). Germline V gives CDR1 SGHRS, CDR2 YFSETQ. This CDR3 contains 14 residues. With 4 bases removed from V and 2 bases from J, the gap between germline ends came to 13 bases. CDR3 bases: TGCGCCAGCAGCCGACGGACATCACCCTACGAGCAGTACTTC. Translating gives CASSRRTSPYEQYF.

This clonotype has a handful of counts. The rearrangement links TRBV7-2 to TRBJ2-1; 8 bases match TRBD2. V shed 4 bases, J shed 5 bases, and the junction held 10 bases outside the gene matches. The CDR3 extends over 16 amino acids. Germline values: CDR1 SGHTA, CDR2 FQGNSA. CDR3 sequence: CASSSSLAGPNNEQFF. CDR3 sequence (DNA): TGTGCCAGCAGCTCTAGTCTAGCGGGTCCCAACAATGAGCAGTTCTTC.

The table lists this clonotype with a count of one. This chain joins TRBV7-9 and TRBJ2-2; a possible D gene is TRBD1 (5 bases). Trimming shortened V by 4 bases and J by 4 bases, and 16 bases separated the two germline ends. The CDR3 loop spans 16 amino acids. Germline values: CDR1 SEHNR, CDR2 FQNEAQ (reference sequence). The CDR3 DNA is TGTGCCAGCAGCTCCGGACATGCCCAGGCCACCGGGGAGCTGTTTTTT. This encodes CASSSGHAQATGELFF.